This T cell receptor (beta chain) was recorded in a study of T cell changes during pregnancy in multiple sclerosis. Some clones are missing from TCRdb's copy, which holds only in-frame ones; the method was immunoSEQ multiplex PCR. In the table there are 40,000 to 55,000 clones, about 89% of which are singletons. Germline V lookup: CDR1 SGHRS, CDR2 YFSETQ. CDR3 size: 15 residues. The V segment lost 3 bases and the J segment 4 bases; nucleotides outside the gene matches: 7. The sequencing here drew on CD4+ T cells from peripheral blood mononuclear cells, taken in the first trimester of pregnancy. The chain uses TRBV5-1 and TRBJ1-1, with 9 bases matching TRBD1. The TCR sequence derives from a female donor with multiple sclerosis, enrolled in a pregnancy study. This CDR3 is CASSSGGTGSTEAFF. CDR3 nucleotide sequence: TGCGCCAGCAGCTCCGGAGGGACAGGGAGCACTGAAGCTTTCTTT.